This T cell receptor beta chain was recovered during a study of T cell responses to AZD1222 COVID-19 vaccine. Study observations and caveats: There were vaccine-associated CD4 TCRs across spike, dominant at 160-218 and 743-854. Elevations in Spike-specific TCR breadth and depth followed administration of two AZD1222 doses. The donor group comprised mostly white British people and more females; the analysis possibly underestimated clonal diversity. Only a handful of AZD1222 recipients were seropositive at baseline.

A word on this clone: Its target is unknown.

TCRdb's table, derived via immunoSEQ multiplex PCR, lists solely in-frame clones and lacks some. The sample shows roughly 160,000 clones, roughly 88% of them seen only once. V lost 0 bases and J 2 bases, leaving 9 bases between the germline ends. This CDR3 contains 15 residues. Germline loops: CDR1 SGHRS, CDR2 YFSETQ. V gene TRBV5-1 combines with J gene TRBJ1-5, with D maybe TRBD1 (5 bases). This clonotype was obtained from an adult who received the AZD1222 COVID-19 vaccine. Sample: peripheral blood, taken 28 days after the second AZD1222 dose. The CDR3 spells CASSLGQGRNQPQHF. The CDR3 nucleotides read TGCGCCAGCAGCTTGGGCCAGGGACGCAATCAGCCCCAGCATTTT.